This T cell receptor (beta chain) was retrieved from a study of shared clonotypes between healthy human individuals. In the study overall: Each donor's CD8 memory used one plate, CD8 naive two, each CD4 subset three.

Each of the donors was a healthy adult who was HIV-negative and had not had a recent acute infection or vaccination. Assay: immunoSEQ multiplex PCR; the TCRdb copy retains only in-frame clones and omits some. The table has around 600,000 clones, approximately 97% seen once. V was pared by 5 bases and J by 0 bases, with 11 bases between. Germline loops: CDR1 SGHVS, CDR2 FQNEAQ. The CDR3 is 15 amino acids. The rearrangement uses TRBV7-8 and TRBJ1-5, with D unresolved. The sequenced material came from naive CD4+ T cells sorted from blood. The subset is: CD45RA+ positively selected. This receptor was obtained from a woman aged 25-40 years in good health. The CDR3 bases are TGTGCCAGCAGCCCAAGACGGAATAGCAATCAGCCCCAGCATTTT. Translation: CASSPRRNSNQPQHF. The full variable domain, its missing parts supplied by reference TRBV7-8 and TRBJ1-5, is GAGVSQSPRYKVAKRGQDVALRCDPISGHVSLFWYQQALGQGPEFLTYFQNEAQLDKSGLPSDRFFAERPEGSVSTLKIQRTQQEDSAVYLCASSPRRNSNQPQHFGDGTRLSIL.